This TCR beta chain was documented in a study of blood T cells in healthy people across ages (dated by TCRdb to between 2015 and 2016). About the study as a whole: In model experiments, template switching captured roughly one uniquely barcoded TCR beta cDNA molecule for every two T cells. To track age-related changes in TCR beta repertoire diversity, the study relied on deep sequencing normalized with unique cDNA molecular identifiers. The donors were split into four age groups: young (average about 16 years), middle-aged (roughly 39), aged (more than 60) and long-lived (under 90). To avoid experimental bias, donors of different ages were randomly spread across the sequencing lanes. The study analyzed two additional independent replicas of 1 million unique cDNA reads from the same blood draw for two donors, one aged 18 to 30 and one aged 80 or older.

The 39 donors, aged about 6 to 100 years, were systemically healthy Caucasian individuals from Russia. Around 9.9 milliliters of peripheral blood were collected from each donor into EDTA-treated Vacutainer tubes. Ficoll-Paque density-gradient centrifugation was used to isolate PBMCs, with at least 6 million obtained per sample. Trizol reagent was used to extract total RNA from the PBMCs, yielding at least 5 micrograms per sample. For every donor, an aliquot of PBMCs went through flow cytometry to measure the percentages of naive CD45RAhigh/CD27high T cells. A word on this clonotype: Its antigen is still unknown. At one end, the junction sequence differs from germline, possibly due to a read error.

Points the paper makes about the study in general: Because donor CMV infection status was unknown, age-related changes in expanded clonotypes were potentially confounded. Estimates of total diversity from one million sequenced T cells were regarded as lower bounds and underestimates. Observed TCR beta diversity per million T cells fell roughly linearly with age, and a significant reduction was already apparent by age roughly 40. Compared with the aged group, more naive CD4+ T cells, fewer expanded clones and increased TCR diversity were shown by the long-lived group, suggesting age selection. Since profiling was done on bulk unsorted PBMCs, naive and antigen-experienced compartments could not be conclusively compared. A strong correlation was found between observed TCR beta diversity and the percentage of naive T cells measured by flow cytometry.

Library preparation was by 5' RACE. Sequenced on an Illumina HiSeq 2500. A second about 7 to 12 cycle PCR used a sample-barcoded 5' primer and a J-beta primer mix. Each TCR beta cDNA molecule received a unique molecular identifier from a template-switch 5' adaptor carrying 12 random nucleotides. Each sample yielded at least 2.5 million CDR3-containing paired-end reads. The Mint cDNA synthesis kit, primed by a TRBC-specific oligonucleotide, was used to synthesize first-strand cDNA from all RNA. Following uracil-DNA glycosylase treatment, all cDNA underwent a first 18-cycle PCR with the universal primers M1SS and BC2_uni_R. Processing in the source paper ran as follows. Each sample was normalized by randomly selecting 1 million high-quality reads, each carrying a distinct molecular identifier. Instead of being binned into consensus sequences, reads with shared molecular identifiers were discarded. MiTCR, set to a Q25 quality threshold and the strictest error-elimination algorithm, was used for CDR3 identification, clonotype clustering and error correction. A nonparametric unseen species model with Euler transformation was used to estimate a lower bound on total TCR beta diversity. Using fastp at Q25 and MiXCR, TCRdb reprocessed the public reads and kept productive beta chains. One record per CDR3 amino acid sequence lists the most common genes and DNA. It is TCRdb's table, rather than the study itself, that gives the V and J calls and clone size. A total of roughly 500,000 distinct CDR3 sequences appear in this sample, 27% of them only once. The biggest ten clones account for approximately 17% of the sample.

Input material: blood. This TCR was recovered from a woman aged 65 to 85 in good health.

CDR3 protein: CASSRTGDYGYTF. The nucleotides read TGTGCCAGCAGCCGGACAGGGGACTACGGCTACACCTTC. In this chain, TRBV7-9 is recombined with TRBJ1-2; TRBD1 fits 9 bases in the junction. CDR1 SEHNR and CDR2 FQNEAQ are derived from the germline V gene (reference sequence). From the cysteine through the phenylalanine, the CDR3 covers 13 amino acids. Only the CDR3 DNA is retained, 39 bases long and in frame from the first base.